This T cell receptor (beta chain) appears in the sequencing data of a study of T cell repertoires in cytomegalovirus infection. Study context: Recently identified HLA-C-restricted CMV epitopes were among the peptides used. Points from the study as a whole: Carriers of CMV plus the relevant HLA were identified by cumulative public TCR beta family frequency. CMV-specific HLA-C-restricted TCR beta clonotypes dominated the ex vivo response.

In TCRdb, the reads were re-called with MiXCR into one record per CDR3 protein. This sample has 150,000 or so distinct CDR3 sequences, with roughly a third found just once. Germline CDR1 and CDR2: MGHRA and YSYEKL. Trimming shortened V by 1 base and J by 14 bases, and 15 bases separated the two germline ends. This CDR3 contains 13 residues. Remarks on this clonotype: Its specificity is unknown.

Source: CD8+ T cells from cultured PBMCs, taken from culture after CMV antigen stimulation. This receptor was obtained from a human donor in good health (CMV status not recorded). Some clones in this sample may be carry-over from other donors' samples. The chain is built from TRBV4-1 and TRBJ2-1, with a weak D call TRBD1 (6 bases). The CDR3 loop is CASSQGRDNLKFF. CDR3 sequence (DNA): TGCGCCAGCAGCCAAGGCCGGGACAACTTAAAGTTCTTC.